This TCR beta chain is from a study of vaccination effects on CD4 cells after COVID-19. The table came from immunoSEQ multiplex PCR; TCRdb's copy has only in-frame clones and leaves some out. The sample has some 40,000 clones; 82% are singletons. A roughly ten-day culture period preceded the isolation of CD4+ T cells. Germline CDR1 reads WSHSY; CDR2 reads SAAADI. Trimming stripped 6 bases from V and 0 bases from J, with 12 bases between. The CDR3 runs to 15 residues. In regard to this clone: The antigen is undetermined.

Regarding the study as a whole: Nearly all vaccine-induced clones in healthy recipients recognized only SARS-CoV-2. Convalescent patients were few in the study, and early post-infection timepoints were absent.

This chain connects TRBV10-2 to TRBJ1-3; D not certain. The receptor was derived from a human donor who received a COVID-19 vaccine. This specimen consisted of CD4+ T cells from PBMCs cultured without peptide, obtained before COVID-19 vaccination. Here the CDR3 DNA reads TGCGCCAGCAGGGGTCGCCGTACCTCTGGAAACACCATATATTTT. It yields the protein CASRGRRTSGNTIYF.